The rows below give T cell receptor beta chains drawn from one sample of a study of PD-1 blockade in classical Hodgkin lymphoma. Only in-frame clones appear in the TCRdb table, and some are missing; sequencing was by immunoSEQ multiplex PCR. Among roughly 90,000 clones listed, approximately 83% were seen once. This specimen was peripheral blood mononuclear cells (PBMCs), taken before the fourth cycle of nivolumab. The receptors stem from a human donor with classical Hodgkin lymphoma. Both conserved end residues are part of each CDR3. D genes are given only for firm matches. Not all rows give a size; the values are once, few, many and, for expanded clones, a class.

CDR3 DNA: TGTGCCAGCCGACCTGGTAGGGCCACTGGAAACACCATATATTTT
CDR3 protein: CASRPGRATGNTIYF
D gene: NA
J gene: TRBJ1-3
V gene: TRBV28
clone size: NA

CDR3 DNA: TGTGCCAGCAGCTTAGATCCCCAACATAGCTTTGAGCAGTTCTTC
CDR3 protein: CASSLDPQHSFEQFF
D gene: NA
J gene: TRBJ2-1
V gene: TRBV11-3
clone size: NA

CDR3 DNA: TGTGCCAGCAGTCCACTAGCGGGGAACACCGGGGAGCTGTTTTTT
CDR3 protein: CASSPLAGNTGELFF
D gene: TRBD2
J gene: TRBJ2-2
V gene: TRBV7-2
clone size: NA

CDR3 DNA: TGTGCCAGCATCGCCGGGACAGGGTTATACGAGCAGTACTTC
CDR3 protein: CASIAGTGLYEQYF
D gene: TRBD1
J gene: TRBJ2-7
V gene: TRBV7-9
clone size: NA

CDR3 DNA: TGTGCCAGCTCACCCCCGGGGGACAACACCGGGGAGCTGTTTTTT
CDR3 protein: CASSPPGDNTGELFF
D gene: NA
J gene: TRBJ2-2
V gene: TRBV18
clone size: NA

CDR3 DNA: TGTGCCAGCAGTCAGGACAGGGTTGACAACAATGAGCAGTTCTTC
CDR3 protein: CASSQDRVDNNEQFF
D gene: TRBD1
J gene: TRBJ2-1
V gene: TRBV2
clone size: NA

CDR3 DNA: TGTGCCATCAGAGGCCTAGCGGGAGTGGCAGATACGCAGTATTTT
CDR3 protein: CAIRGLAGVADTQYF
D gene: TRBD2
J gene: TRBJ2-3
V gene: TRBV10-3
clone size: NA

CDR3 DNA: TGCAGCGTTGGGGGGTTAGTTCTAGAGGGGAAAGAGACTGAAGCTTTCTTT
CDR3 protein: CSVGGLVLEGKETEAFF
D gene: NA
J gene: TRBJ1-1
V gene: TRBV29-1
clone size: NA

CDR3 DNA: TGTGCCAGCAGCTTACTCGCAGGACAAGAGACCCAGTACTTC
CDR3 protein: CASSLLAGQETQYF
D gene: NA
J gene: TRBJ2-5
V gene: TRBV7-3
clone size: NA

CDR3 DNA: TGCGCCAGCAGCTTTTTCATCGACAGTGATAGCACAGATACGCAGTATTTT
CDR3 protein: CASSFFIDSDSTDTQYF
D gene: NA
J gene: TRBJ2-3
V gene: TRBV5-1
clone size: NA

CDR3 DNA: TGTGCCTGGAGTACTTGGACAGGGGGCTCGTCATTCTTT
CDR3 protein: CAWSTWTGGSSFF
D gene: TRBD1
J gene: TRBJ1-1
V gene: TRBV30
clone size: NA

CDR3 DNA: TGTGCCGGGCGGGGGTTAGAGGGCTACACCTTC
CDR3 protein: CAGRGLEGYTF
D gene: NA
J gene: TRBJ1-2
V gene: TRBV30
clone size: NA

CDR3 DNA: TGCAGCGTTGAAGACGGACCCATGTTCTATGGCTACACCTTC
CDR3 protein: CSVEDGPMFYGYTF
D gene: NA
J gene: TRBJ1-2
V gene: TRBV29-1
clone size: NA

CDR3 DNA: TGTGCCAGTAGTACGCTCCGGGACAACTCCTACGAGCAGTACTTC
CDR3 protein: CASSTLRDNSYEQYF
D gene: NA
J gene: TRBJ2-7
V gene: TRBV19
clone size: NA

CDR3 DNA: TGTGCCAGCAGTCCGCAGGGCCTGAACACTGAAGCTTTCTTT
CDR3 protein: CASSPQGLNTEAFF
D gene: NA
J gene: TRBJ1-1
V gene: TRBV6-5
clone size: NA

CDR3 DNA: TGCGCCAGCAGCTTGTGGTCTAGCGGAAACTACGAGCAGTACTTC
CDR3 protein: CASSLWSSGNYEQYF
D gene: TRBD2
J gene: TRBJ2-7
V gene: TRBV5-1
clone size: NA

CDR3 DNA: TGTGCCAGCAGCCCAACCATCGGACAGGGTGCAACTAATGAAAAACTGTTTTTT
CDR3 protein: CASSPTIGQGATNEKLFF
D gene: TRBD1
J gene: TRBJ1-4
V gene: TRBV28
clone size: few

CDR3 DNA: TGTGCCAGTAGTAAACTCGGGGGCTCTGGGGCCAACGTCCTGACTTTC
CDR3 protein: CASSKLGGSGANVLTF
D gene: NA
J gene: TRBJ2-6
V gene: TRBV19
clone size: NA

CDR3 DNA: TGTGCCAGCAGTGAAGCGTTCGGCCTCTACGAGCAGTACTTC
CDR3 protein: CASSEAFGLYEQYF
D gene: NA
J gene: TRBJ2-7
V gene: TRBV6-1
clone size: NA

CDR3 DNA: TGTGCCAGCAGCACCAGACTAGGCTACACCTTC
CDR3 protein: CASSTRLGYTF
D gene: NA
J gene: TRBJ1-2
V gene: TRBV7-2
clone size: once

CDR3 DNA: TGTGCCAGCAAGGCCGCAGGGCAACCCTACGAGCAGTACTTC
CDR3 protein: CASKAAGQPYEQYF
D gene: NA
J gene: TRBJ2-7
V gene: TRBV6-6
clone size: NA

CDR3 DNA: TGTGCCAGCAGCGTTTCTGACGGGAGGGCCTGGGATGAGCAGTTCTTC
CDR3 protein: CASSVSDGRAWDEQFF
D gene: TRBD2
J gene: TRBJ2-1
V gene: TRBV9
clone size: NA

CDR3 DNA: TGTGCCAGCAGCTGGGAGCCCTTCGGGGCGGGGTCCACAGATACGCAGTATTTT
CDR3 protein: CASSWEPFGAGSTDTQYF
D gene: NA
J gene: TRBJ2-3
V gene: TRBV7-8
clone size: few

CDR3 DNA: TGTGCCAGCAGCACACTAGGCTTTGAAGCTTTCTTT
CDR3 protein: CASSTLGFEAFF
D gene: NA
J gene: TRBJ1-1
V gene: TRBV28
clone size: few

CDR3 DNA: TGTGCCTGGAGTGAGGGGACGGATGCAGTTAATGAAAAACTGTTTTTT
CDR3 protein: CAWSEGTDAVNEKLFF
D gene: NA
J gene: TRBJ1-4
V gene: TRBV30
clone size: NA

CDR3 DNA: TGCGCCAGCAGCTTGGCCGGGGGTAAAGAGACCCAGTACTTC
CDR3 protein: CASSLAGGKETQYF
D gene: NA
J gene: TRBJ2-5
V gene: TRBV5-1
clone size: NA

CDR3 DNA: TGTGCCAGCAGTTACCGGGCTTACGAGCAGTACTTC
CDR3 protein: CASSYRAYEQYF
D gene: NA
J gene: TRBJ2-7
V gene: TRBV6-6
clone size: NA

CDR3 DNA: TGTGCCAGCAGAACGCCGGGACTAGCGGGAACTGAGCAGTTCTTC
CDR3 protein: CASRTPGLAGTEQFF
D gene: TRBD2
J gene: TRBJ2-1
V gene: TRBV6-5
clone size: NA

CDR3 DNA: TGCGCCAGCAGCCAACAGGGGGCCTCGGGTGAGCAGTTCTTC
CDR3 protein: CASSQQGASGEQFF
D gene: TRBD1
J gene: TRBJ2-1
V gene: TRBV4-1
clone size: NA

CDR3 DNA: TGTGCCAGCAGAACGCCAGGTTGGGGATCGGGTTTAGGTATAGAGCAGTACTTC
CDR3 protein: CASRTPGWGSGLGIEQYF
D gene: NA
J gene: TRBJ2-7
V gene: TRBV7-3
clone size: NA

CDR3 DNA: TGTGCCAGCAGTTTTATAGAGGAGGGCGGGGAGCTGTTTTTT
CDR3 protein: CASSFIEEGGELFF
D gene: NA
J gene: TRBJ2-2
V gene: TRBV2
clone size: NA

CDR3 DNA: TGTGCCAGCACCCTGGGAGACAAAGGTGAGCAGTTCTTC
CDR3 protein: CASTLGDKGEQFF
D gene: NA
J gene: TRBJ2-1
V gene: TRBV5-6
clone size: NA

CDR3 DNA: TGTGCCAGTAAAACAGGGGACAACACTGAAGCTTTCTTT
CDR3 protein: CASKTGDNTEAFF
D gene: TRBD1
J gene: TRBJ1-1
V gene: TRBV19
clone size: once